The 2 T cell receptor beta chains in this list originate from one sample, sequenced in a study of T cell responses to AZD1222 COVID-19 vaccine. Data came from immunoSEQ multiplex PCR; TCRdb stores just in-frame clones and leaves some out. The profile covers 80,000 to 100,000 clones, with roughly 91% appearing a single time and 2.8% taken by the ten largest. Source: peripheral blood, taken on day 0 of MenACWY control vaccination. The receptor set was obtained from an adult in good health.

The chain couples TRBV18 to TRBJ1-1; 12 nucleotides align to TRBD1. Germline assignment: CDR1 KGHSH and CDR2 LQKENI. The CDR3 spans 17 residues. J lost 4 bases, V lost 4 bases, and 10 bases had no gene match. CDR3 sequence: CASSLTGTGGGSTEAFF. The CDR3 DNA reads as TGTGCCAGCTCACTTACCGGGACAGGGGGCGGGAGCACTGAAGCTTTCTTT.

The chain is built from TRBV6-1 and TRBJ2-7; tentatively, D is TRBD1 (5 bases). The CDR3 spans 17 residues. The V end lost 1 base, the J end lost 6 bases, and 22 bases lay between the germline ends. The germline V gene has CDR1 MNHNS and CDR2 SASEGT. CDR3 coding DNA: TGTGCCAGCAGTGAAGTTTTAGTGGCAGGGCTGGGTGCCGAGCAGTACTTC. Translated: CASSEVLVAGLGAEQYF.